The rows below give T cell receptor beta chains drawn from one sample of a study of T cell changes during pregnancy in multiple sclerosis. Only in-frame clones appear in the TCRdb table, and some are missing; sequencing was by immunoSEQ multiplex PCR. The sample has about 100,000 clones, almost 95% seen once. The sequencing here drew on peripheral blood, taken in the first trimester of pregnancy. These receptors came from a female donor with multiple sclerosis, enrolled in a pregnancy study. The conserved cysteine and the conserved F or W are not part of the CDR3 here.

V gene	CDR3 length	J gene	CDR3 protein
TRBV2	9	TRBJ1-6	ASSEVASLH
TRBV9	10	TRBJ2-7	ASSAQGGEQY
TRBV13	17	TRBJ1-1	ASSRRLTGADVMNTEAF
TRBV6-4	12	TRBJ2-3	ASSVSESTDTQY
TRBV27	12	TRBJ2-1	ASSLLLAGNEQF
TRBV13	12	TRBJ2-5	ASSLATGQETQY
TRBV6-5	12	TRBJ2-5	ASSYLDRVETQY
TRBV10-3	12	TRBJ2-1	AITGGGRADEQF
TRBV2	12	TRBJ1-5	ASSQDRGRQPQH
TRBV5-6	15	TRBJ2-5	ASSPQPSGISWGTQY
TRBV6-5	13	TRBJ2-7	ASSYGGRGSYEQY
TRBV19	13	TRBJ1-4	ASSNGEQGNEKLF
TRBV27	12	TRBJ2-3	ASSRDGSTDTQY
TRBV7-3	14	TRBJ2-2	ASSLNPTGATGELF
TRBV18	11	TRBJ1-2	ASSPPLDWGYT
TRBV5-4	10	TRBJ1-4	ASSKGGGRLF
TRBV29-1	11	TRBJ1-6	SVEGTPGSPLH
TRBV7-2	14	TRBJ2-5	ASSLDLSGNGETQY
TRBV19	12	TRBJ1-1	ASSWDTVNTEAF
TRBV7-9	15	TRBJ2-1	ASSLGRGSGIGNEQF
TRBV19	12	TRBJ2-1	ASSPRDRDNEQF
TRBV29-1	12	TRBJ1-5	SVVTGSSNQPQH
TRBV28	13	TRBJ2-3	ASSLAGVGTDTQY
TRBV2	12	TRBJ2-1	ASRGTSGYNEQF
TRBV4-2	14	TRBJ2-2	ASSQASAVNTGELF
TRBV30	11	TRBJ1-2	AWSEGTGDGYT
TRBV28	9	TRBJ2-1	ASTDFNEQF
TRBV19	12	TRBJ2-1	ATHAGTIYNEQF
TRBV5-1	15	TRBJ2-3	ASSLGPGTRYRDTQY
TRBV28	10	TRBJ1-4	ASSQINEKLF
TRBV27	12	TRBJ1-5	ASSLGTGVQPQH
TRBV5-1	13	TRBJ2-7	ASSQAGQGTYEQY
TRBV27	12	TRBJ2-1	ASSPGLVGNEQF
TRBV7-9	17	TRBJ2-1	ASRPQRTGGPRGYNEQF
TRBV19	13	TRBJ2-3	ASSLGLADTDTQY
TRBV7-9	16	TRBJ2-2	ASSLVAGAIREGGELF
TRBV5-1	13	TRBJ1-1	ASSLAGQGNTEAF